A selection of T cell receptor beta chains follows, all from one sample in a study of T cells after yellow fever vaccination. TCRdb called the 5' RACE reads again in MiXCR, with one record for every CDR3 protein. Among 300,000 to 350,000 distinct CDR3 sequences listed, 3.5% to 4.5% were seen once. Sequenced material: PBMCs, taken 5 days after the yellow fever booster vaccination. The receptor source for this set is a man in his late teens or twenties who received the YFV17D yellow fever vaccine. Each CDR3 is given with its conserved first and last residue. D genes are given only for firm matches. A row's size may be missing; if present it is once, few, many or a size class.

J: TRBJ1-4
D: TRBD1
V: TRBV24-1
size: .
CDR3: CATSDGDRAANEKLFF
DNA: TGTGCCACCAGTGATGGGGACAGGGCAGCTAATGAAAAACTGTTTTTT

J: TRBJ1-1
D: TRBD1
V: TRBV5-6
size: few
CDR3: CASSFRRGRTEAFF
DNA: TGTGCCAGCAGCTTCCGCAGGGGGCGGACTGAAGCTTTCTTT

J: TRBJ1-1
D: .
V: TRBV6-5
size: many
CDR3: CASRHRVEEGEAFF
DNA: TGTGCCAGCAGACACAGGGTAGAGGAGGGTGAAGCTTTCTTT

J: TRBJ2-2
D: .
V: TRBV18
size: few
CDR3: CASSEGNTGELFF
DNA: TGTGCCAGCTCGGAAGGAAACACCGGGGAGCTGTTTTTT

J: TRBJ2-2
D: .
V: TRBV2
size: many
CDR3: CASKARVSSNTGELFF
DNA: TGTGCCAGCAAGGCCCGCGTAAGCTCGAACACCGGGGAGCTGTTTTTT

J: TRBJ2-2
D: .
V: TRBV7-2
size: .
CDR3: CASSLQRVNTGELFF
DNA: TGTGCCAGCAGCTTACAGAGGGTAAACACCGGGGAGCTGTTTTTT

J: TRBJ2-1
D: .
V: TRBV3-1
size: .
CDR3: CASSQDRGHEQFF
DNA: TGTGCCAGCAGCCAAGACCGGGGTCATGAGCAGTTCTTC

J: TRBJ2-7
D: .
V: TRBV7-2
size: .
CDR3: CASSTGMGGGEQYF
DNA: TGTGCCAGCAGCACCGGGATGGGAGGCGGCGAGCAGTACTTC

J: TRBJ2-1
D: TRBD2
V: TRBV9
size: few
CDR3: CASSARRSASGVYNEQFF
DNA: TGTGCCAGCAGCGCCCGAAGGTCGGCTAGCGGAGTCTACAATGAGCAGTTCTTC

J: TRBJ2-5
D: .
V: TRBV7-2
size: many
CDR3: CASSYLTRQETQYF
DNA: TGTGCCAGCAGCTACCTCACACGCCAAGAGACCCAGTACTTC

J: TRBJ2-3
D: TRBD2
V: TRBV28
size: many
CDR3: CASSFAASGEVRTDTQYF
DNA: TGTGCCAGCAGTTTCGCCGCTAGCGGGGAGGTTCGCACAGATACGCAGTATTTT

J: TRBJ2-6
D: .
V: TRBV7-9
size: few
CDR3: CASQGGGANVLTF
DNA: TGTGCCAGCCAGGGTGGTGGGGCCAACGTCCTGACTTTC

J: TRBJ2-5
D: TRBD2
V: TRBV24-1
size: few
CDR3: CATSDSKRGGAETQYF
DNA: TGTGCCACCAGTGATTCAAAGCGCGGGGGAGCGGAGACCCAGTACTTC

J: TRBJ2-1
D: TRBD2
V: TRBV6-5
size: few
CDR3: CASSGGGGEQFF
DNA: TGTGCCAGCAGCGGGGGGGGCGGTGAGCAGTTCTTC

J: TRBJ1-4
D: .
V: TRBV28
size: many
CDR3: CASGQLLSNEKLFF
DNA: TGTGCCTCCGGGCAGCTTCTCTCTAATGAAAAACTGTTTTTT

J: TRBJ1-3
D: .
V: TRBV19
size: .
CDR3: CASSTVSSGNTIYF
DNA: TGTGCCAGTAGTACCGTCAGCTCTGGAAACACCATATATTTT

J: TRBJ2-7
D: .
V: TRBV29-1
size: few
CDR3: CSVVMRGHGDEQYF
DNA: TGCAGCGTTGTAATGAGGGGCCACGGGGACGAGCAGTACTTC

J: TRBJ2-5
D: TRBD2
V: TRBV7-6
size: few
CDR3: CASSPGSGTSGTQETQYF
DNA: TGTGCCAGCAGCCCAGGGTCTGGGACTAGCGGCACCCAAGAGACCCAGTACTTC

J: TRBJ2-3
D: TRBD2
V: TRBV7-8
size: many
CDR3: CASSLSLAGSTDTQYF
DNA: TGTGCCAGCAGCTTAAGCCTAGCGGGGAGCACAGATACGCAGTATTTT

J: TRBJ1-1
D: TRBD1
V: TRBV7-2
size: many
CDR3: CASSYVTGQGRPEAFF
DNA: TGTGCCAGCAGCTACGTAACGGGACAGGGGCGCCCTGAAGCTTTCTTT

J: TRBJ2-2
D: .
V: TRBV29-1
size: few
CDR3: CSVGGHGELFF
DNA: TGCAGCGTCGGGGGCCACGGGGAGCTGTTTTTT

J: TRBJ2-1
D: TRBD1
V: TRBV7-2
size: .
CDR3: CASSYDRGEYNEQFF
DNA: TGTGCCAGCAGCTATGACAGGGGAGAGTACAATGAGCAGTTCTTC

J: TRBJ1-6
D: TRBD1
V: TRBV7-9
size: many
CDR3: CASSGRTGGDSPLHF
DNA: TGTGCCAGCAGCGGAAGGACAGGGGGCGATTCACCCCTCCACTTT

J: TRBJ1-1
D: .
V: TRBV20-1
size: .
CDR3: CSATTELNTEAFF
DNA: TGCAGTGCAACGACAGAGTTAAACACTGAAGCTTTCTTT

J: TRBJ2-7
D: .
V: TRBV29-1
size: few
CDR3: CSVEEVGRETYEQYF
DNA: TGCAGCGTTGAAGAGGTAGGCAGGGAGACCTACGAGCAGTACTTC

J: TRBJ2-3
D: TRBD2
V: TRBV4-2
size: many
CDR3: CASSRTSGGLTDTQYF
DNA: TGTGCCAGCAGCCGGACTAGCGGGGGCCTCACAGATACGCAGTATTTT

J: TRBJ1-2
D: TRBD1
V: TRBV24-1
size: few
CDR3: CATSDRQGGGYTF
DNA: TGTGCCACCAGTGATCGACAGGGCGGTGGCTACACCTTC

J: TRBJ2-2
D: .
V: TRBV7-9
size: many
CDR3: CASSVWSSASNTGELFF
DNA: TGTGCCAGCAGCGTTTGGAGTAGTGCCTCGAACACCGGGGAGCTGTTTTTT

J: TRBJ1-6
D: .
V: TRBV3-1
size: many
CDR3: CASSQKDGLSYNSPLHF
DNA: TGTGCCAGCAGCCAGAAGGACGGACTCTCCTATAATTCACCCCTCCACTTT

J: TRBJ1-2
D: TRBD1
V: TRBV5-1
size: many
CDR3: CASSLGQGSSGYTF
DNA: TGCGCCAGCAGCCTGGGACAGGGGTCAAGTGGCTACACCTTC

J: TRBJ1-1
D: .
V: TRBV7-3
size: few
CDR3: CASSPIGPGTEAFF
DNA: TGTGCCAGCAGCCCAATAGGGCCGGGCACTGAAGCTTTCTTT

J: TRBJ2-5
D: .
V: TRBV19
size: many
CDR3: CASGPGETQYF
DNA: TGTGCCAGTGGGCCGGGGGAGACCCAGTACTTC

J: TRBJ2-5
D: .
V: TRBV11-2
size: .
CDR3: CASSWPGAGPMRETQYF
DNA: TGTGCCAGCAGCTGGCCCGGGGCCGGGCCCATGAGGGAGACCCAGTACTTC

J: TRBJ1-5
D: .
V: TRBV12-5
size: .
CDR3: CASGAGYSNQPQHF
DNA: TGTGCTAGTGGTGCAGGGTATAGCAATCAGCCCCAGCATTTT

J: TRBJ1-2
D: .
V: TRBV4-1
size: .
CDR3: CASSQVDDRNLNYGYTF
DNA: TGCGCCAGCAGCCAAGTGGATGACAGGAATCTAAACTATGGCTACACCTTC

J: TRBJ1-2
D: .
V: TRBV5-1
size: many
CDR3: CASSLQGKGYTF
DNA: TGCGCCAGCAGCTTGCAGGGGAAGGGCTACACCTTC

J: TRBJ2-3
D: .
V: TRBV4-1
size: few
CDR3: CASSQERDGTDTQYF
DNA: TGCGCCAGCAGCCAAGAGAGGGACGGAACAGATACGCAGTATTTT

J: TRBJ2-5
D: .
V: TRBV20-1
size: .
CDR3: CSAQQGTEETQYF
DNA: TGCAGTGCACAGCAGGGCACGGAAGAGACCCAGTACTTC

J: TRBJ1-5
D: .
V: TRBV7-2
size: .
CDR3: CASSPDYYSNQPQHF
DNA: TGTGCCAGCAGCCCCGACTATTATAGCAATCAGCCCCAGCATTTT

J: TRBJ1-4
D: .
V: TRBV7-9
size: many
CDR3: CASSLSGINEKLFF
DNA: TGTGCCAGCAGCTTATCGGGGATTAATGAAAAACTGTTTTTT

J: TRBJ2-3
D: .
V: TRBV6-5
size: many
CDR3: CASSDTSRALGTDTQYF
DNA: TGTGCCAGCAGTGATACCTCCCGGGCCCTAGGCACAGATACGCAGTATTTT

J: TRBJ1-6
D: .
V: TRBV7-2
size: many
CDR3: CASSAFSPRNSPLHF
DNA: TGTGCCAGCAGCGCCTTTTCCCCCAGGAACTCACCCCTCCACTTT

J: TRBJ1-2
D: TRBD1
V: TRBV4-3
size: .
CDR3: CASSPLGTGSDYTF
DNA: TGCGCCAGCAGCCCACTCGGGACAGGGTCCGACTACACCTTC

J: TRBJ1-1
D: .
V: TRBV7-2
size: few
CDR3: CASSEGQGLNTEAFF
DNA: TGTGCCAGCAGCGAGGGGCAGGGATTAAACACTGAAGCTTTCTTT

J: TRBJ2-3
D: .
V: TRBV6-5
size: few
CDR3: CASSPGDPDTQYF
DNA: TGTGCCAGCAGTCCGGGGGACCCAGATACGCAGTATTTT

J: TRBJ2-7
D: .
V: TRBV7-2
size: many
CDR3: CASSPRTAPTYEQYF
DNA: TGTGCCAGCAGCCCACGGACAGCCCCAACCTACGAGCAGTACTTC

J: TRBJ2-1
D: TRBD2
V: TRBV11-2
size: many
CDR3: CASSRDPAGGEQFF
DNA: TGTGCCAGCAGCCGGGACCCAGCGGGGGGTGAGCAGTTCTTC

J: TRBJ2-3
D: .
V: TRBV7-9
size: few
CDR3: CASSPAVTREDTQYF
DNA: TGTGCCAGCAGCCCCGCTGTGACCCGCGAAGATACGCAGTATTTT

J: TRBJ2-2
D: .
V: TRBV15
size: .
CDR3: CATSRVGSGELFF
DNA: TGTGCCACCAGCAGAGTCGGGTCCGGGGAGCTGTTTTTT

J: TRBJ2-1
D: TRBD1
V: TRBV12-3/TRBV12-4
size: few
CDR3: CASSGQVRDEQFF
DNA: TGTGCCAGCAGTGGACAGGTTCGGGATGAGCAGTTCTTC

J: TRBJ2-2
D: .
V: TRBV10-3
size: many
CDR3: CAISPSVVGGTGELFF
DNA: TGTGCCATCAGCCCCTCAGTCGTGGGAGGCACCGGGGAGCTGTTTTTT

J: TRBJ1-2
D: TRBD1
V: TRBV2
size: few
CDR3: CASRTTGRHGYTF
DNA: TGTGCCAGCAGGACGACAGGGAGGCATGGCTACACCTTC

J: TRBJ2-5
D: TRBD1
V: TRBV20-1
size: few
CDR3: CSAPTGLGETQYF
DNA: TGCAGTGCTCCGACAGGGTTAGGGGAGACCCAGTACTTC